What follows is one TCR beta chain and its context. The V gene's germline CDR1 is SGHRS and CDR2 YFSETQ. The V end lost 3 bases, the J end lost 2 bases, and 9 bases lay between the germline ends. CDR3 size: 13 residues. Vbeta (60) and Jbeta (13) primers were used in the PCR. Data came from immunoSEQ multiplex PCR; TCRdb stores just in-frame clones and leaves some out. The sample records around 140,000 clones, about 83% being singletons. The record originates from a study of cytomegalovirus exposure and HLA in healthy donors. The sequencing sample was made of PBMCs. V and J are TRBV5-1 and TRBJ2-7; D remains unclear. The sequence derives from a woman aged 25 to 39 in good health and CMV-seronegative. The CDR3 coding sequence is TGCGCCAGCAGCTGGTCGACTGCCTACGAGCAGTACTTC. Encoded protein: CASSWSTAYEQYF.